This T cell receptor beta chain derives from a study of beta chain features in type 1 diabetes (dated by TCRdb to 2017 to 2018). Context from the whole study: Mean age, gender distribution, total cell number and subset yield did not differ between patients and healthy donors. A total of 90 million to 130 million sorted cells were examined across all samples, and a strong correlation was observed between cell number per subset and RNA yield. The study compared TCRB repertoires of sorted circulating CD4+ T cell subsets between recently diagnosed type 1 diabetes patients and matched healthy donors. Regulatory and stem cell-like memory subsets were isolated from only 8 patients and 8 healthy donors, whereas naive and central memory subsets came from all 30 or so donors.

Via the germline V gene (reference sequence), CDR1 is GTSNPN and CDR2 SVGIG. The CDR3 runs 11 amino acids, cysteine and phenylalanine included. Just the 33-base CDR3 DNA is kept, in frame starting at base 1. The V end loses 0 bases and the J end loses 6 bases, and a stretch of 5 bases separates them. The paper as a whole reports these results and caveats: A moderate but significant shortening of TCRB CDR3 length was observed in type 1 diabetes patients in all four CD4+ subsets. Because small numbers of individuals were included in the HLA sub-analyses, any influence of HLA type on TCRB rearrangement was left unresolved. Because cDNA rather than genomic DNA was sequenced, highly expressing activated cells could have been over-represented, although no difference in activation and CD3 levels was found between groups. Shorter templates might be favored by PCR, yet because patient and control samples were amplified and corrected together, any such skew would affect both groups equally. At VDJ recombination sites, type 1 diabetes patients had fewer insertions and more deleted nucleotides, which implies abnormalities in thymic rearrangement. Naive, central memory and regulatory TCRB repertoires appeared more similar among patients than among healthy donors.

Each donor gave one peripheral blood draw, averaging around 120 mL, which was collected into heparinised tubes. A BD FACSAria II was used to sort naive, central memory, regulatory and stem cell-like memory CD4+ T cells with a panel that included CD45RO, CCR7, CD25, CD127, CD95 and CD27. A purity above 98% was achieved for all sorted populations. PBMCs were isolated immediately by Lymphoprep density gradient centrifugation and stained directly without culture. So that batch effects would be minimized, each experiment stained and sorted samples in pairs, pairing one healthy donor with one patient. With regard to this clone: This clone's antigen is unknown. No base qualities exist here, and no much larger clone lies one base off it.

All of the isolated RNA was reverse transcribed with the High Capacity cDNA Reverse Transcription Kit, so expressed TCRB transcripts were sequenced. Deep immunoSEQ sequencing was applied to naive, central memory and regulatory T cell samples, giving an average of roughly 3.5 million total reads per sample. Sorted cells were lysed in RLT buffer, and RNA was extracted using DNase-treated RNeasy Micro or Mini kits according to cell number. To prevent cross-contamination, each cell subset was processed individually, whereas patient and healthy donor samples were processed jointly. Using the immunoSEQ multiplex PCR, TCRB sequences were amplified from cDNA into 87-bp fragments spanning the CDR3 region. Sequencing of the amplicons was performed on the Illumina HiSeq platform. Per the source publication's procedure: PCR bias was corrected computationally using synthetic template baselines, and reads within Hamming distance 2 were collapsed, with unmergeable singletons discarded. Reads were aligned against IMGT to assign V, D and J genes, CDR3 length and insertions or deletions at six rearrangement sites. Within each subset, clonotype counts were normalized to the number of sorted cells before true diversity and Gini coefficients were calculated with the tcR R package. The overlap coefficient, calculated on TCRB nucleotide sequences, was used to quantify repertoire sharing. As a proxy for the pre-selection repertoire, out-of-frame TCRB sequences from naive cells were analyzed. The immuneACCESS repertoire file appears here via TCRdb, limited to in-frame rearrangements. These files lack a portion of the clones; in checked studies, under half of the deficit traces to unresolved V genes, and the cause of the others is not known. That table gives V, J and clone size, and the DNA gave D and trimming. This sample gives approximately 340,000 clones in total; more than 12% of them show up just once. The top ten hold roughly 0.017% of the sample.

The rearrangement combines TRBV30 with TRBJ1-1; the D segment cannot be called with confidence. This TCR derives from a woman younger than 30 in good health. Sequencing was done on a sample of naive CD4+ T cells from blood. Sample cell subset or site, as interpreted from the label and publication: true naive CD4+ T cells. CDR3 protein: CAWSVFSEAFF. The DNA sequence is TGTGCCTGGAGTGTCTTTTCTGAAGCTTTCTTT.